The source of this T cell receptor beta chain is a study of cytomegalovirus exposure and HLA in healthy donors. The PCR made use of 60 Vbeta and 13 Jbeta primers. The protocol was immunoSEQ multiplex PCR, while the TCRdb copy is restricted to in-frame clones and leaves out a portion. The profile shows about 160,000 clones, under 85% of them singletons. The J segment lost 5 bases and the V segment lost 3 bases, leaving 4 bases of the junction unmatched. CDR1 and CDR2 (germline): KGHSH, LQKENI. This CDR3 is built from 14 residues. This sequence originates from a woman in her 30s in good health and CMV-seronegative. The sample comprised PBMCs. V and J are TRBV18 and TRBJ1-1; 9 bases line up with TRBD1. The CDR3 here is CASSPGTGKTEAFF. The CDR3 DNA is TGTGCCAGCTCACCCGGGACAGGGAAGACTGAAGCTTTCTTT.